The clone carrying this T cell receptor beta chain was observed a handful of times. Its target is unknown. Trimming removed 4 bases from V and 5 bases from J, with 18 bases in between. The CDR3 sequence is 15 residues long. Germline loops: CDR1 SNHLY, CDR2 FYNNEI. This entry belongs to a study of cytomegalovirus exposure and HLA in healthy donors. Study results and limitations: It was taken for granted in presence/absence analyses that sequencing depth across donors was roughly uniform. A later analysis appeared to link common viral pathogens to several of the most significant clusters.

With 60 Vbeta and 13 Jbeta primers, the PCR was carried out. Some clones are missing from TCRdb's copy, which holds only in-frame ones; the method was immunoSEQ multiplex PCR. The table has some 110,000 clones, 70% to 75% seen once. The sample taken for sequencing was PBMCs. The V and J genes are TRBV2 and TRBJ2-7; weak D call: TRBD1 (5 bases). The sequence derives from a woman younger than 30 in good health and CMV-seronegative. The CDR3 sequence is CASSATLTVGNEQYF. The DNA of the CDR3 is TGTGCCAGCAGTGCCACCTTGACAGTAGGCAACGAGCAGTACTTC.